This T cell receptor beta chain was recovered during a study of neurological immune-mediated disorders (dated by TCRdb to between 2018 and 2021). With respect to the entire study: The study compared peripheral blood TCR-beta repertoires of HTLV-I-associated myelopathy (HAM/TSP) patients, multiple sclerosis patients and healthy controls using UMI-based sequencing. The cohort was made up of 60 to 75 subjects, consisting of roughly 15 HAM/TSP patients, around 35 multiple sclerosis patients and 20 healthy controls. Longitudinal HAM/TSP and healthy donors had 3 time-points each (about 3-45 month intervals). Longitudinal samples, technical triplicates and paired sorted CD4+ and CD8+ T-cell subsets, alongside PBMC samples, were included among the roughly 100 TCR-beta libraries.

The time point label for this specimen denotes: longitudinal time-point 1 (baseline). Healthy controls were blood bank volunteers in Maryland, USA. Unsorted PBMC libraries were generated from 2 million PBMCs stored in RNAlater at -80 °C until RNA extraction. Peripheral blood was subjected to Ficoll-Hypaque density gradient centrifugation to isolate PBMCs, which were then cryopreserved in liquid nitrogen. This clonotype was seen at least ten times. The antigen it binds to is not known. The record has no base qualities; no much larger clone is one base away. To synthesize cDNA, template-switch 5'RACE was performed with a primer carrying a 10-nucleotide random unique molecular identifier so that each TCR transcript was tagged. Every sequencing run yielded over 170 million TCR-beta sequences covering 15-18 subjects. The RNeasy kit was used to extract total RNA. Using the KAPA Real-time Library Amplification kit, TCR-beta VDJ regions were amplified with primers for the TCR constant region and the 5'RACE anchor. A first PCR added sample indexes and Illumina adaptors, after which a second PCR increased the library yield. After purification with Ampure beads, the TCR product of roughly 650 bp was size-selected on a 2% E-gel SizeSelection system. Before pooling, library quality was assessed on a Bioanalyzer, concentration was determined with Qubit, and library quantification was performed with the Kapa Library Quantification kit. Libraries were sequenced paired-end 2 x 150 bp on an Illumina HiSeq 2500. To increase sequence diversity, about 23-30% phiX was spiked into each library pool. Per the source publication's procedure: Quality-filtered reads were processed with the UMI-based MiGEC pipeline, and over 85% of raw TCR sequences were removed by the MiGEC pipeline during error correction. VDJ genes were aligned to IMGT germline references, and each clonotype was defined by a unique CDR3 amino acid sequence together with V-J genes. Clonal expansion, Shannon diversity and CDR3 relatedness (CalcPairwiseDistances, ClusterSamples) were evaluated with VDJtools, and phylogenetic trees were built with CLCbio workbench. A clone was classed as expanded if it had 8 or more unique UMIs, a cutoff based on coefficient-of-variation modelling across technical triplicates. The raw public data were reprocessed by TCRdb itself: fastp quality trimming at Q25, MiXCR clonotype calling, in-frame beta chains only. Each CDR3 protein gets just one entry, which takes the most common genes and DNA from the rows behind it. The V and J calls shown here were made by TCRdb, not taken from the authors' results. Here the sample has about 71,000 distinct CDR3 sequences; roughly 10% occur a single time. Together, the top ten hold 9.5% to 10% of the sample.

Reading from cysteine to phenylalanine, the CDR3 counts 15 amino acids. Only the CDR3 portion is preserved as DNA: 45 bases, with reading frame beginning at the first base. The germline V gene (reference sequence) specifies MNHEY as CDR1 and SMNVEV as CDR2. At the junction V is shortened by 4 bases and J by 0 bases; bases outside the gene matches: 5. What the work shows at the level of the full study, not this receptor alone: Across subjects, expanded clones never shared an identical CDR3 amino acid sequence, which suggests that the TCR-beta repertoires in every group were private. TCR clonal expansion was highest in HAM/TSP patients and lowest in MS patients, with MS patients falling below even healthy controls.

The clonotype comes from a man under 40 in good health. The sequenced material came from PBMCs. The chain joins TRBV27 to TRBJ1-1; 7 of the junction bases match TRBD1. The nucleotides read TGTGCCAGCAGTTCCGGGACAGAGATGAACACTGAAGCTTTCTTT. This yields the protein CASSSGTEMNTEAFF.